This passage covers 11 T cell receptor beta chains from one sample sequenced in a study of blood T cell repertoires in COVID-19. Libraries were prepared by immunoSEQ multiplex PCR; TCRdb keeps only in-frame clonotypes and omits some of them. Of roughly 72,000 clones in the sample, more than 65% were seen once. The sample was peripheral blood. These receptors all come from a woman older than 75 with active or convalescent COVID-19.

In this sample, this clone turned up a few times. The chain has TRBV18 and TRBJ1-6; D is undetermined. This CDR3 spans 16 amino acids. The germline V and J ends were trimmed by 3 bases and 7 bases, with 16 bases remaining between them. Per germline, CDR1 KGHSH and CDR2 LQKENI. The CDR3 DNA is TGTGCCAGCTCACCTTCTGTTGGAGGGCGCAATTCACCCCTCCACTTT. Its translation is CASSPSVGGRNSPLHF.

The chain employs TRBV10-3 and TRBJ2-7; D call uncertain. This CDR3 comprises 15 residues. Trimming pared 3 bases from V and 0 bases from J, leaving 12 bases between. Germline values: CDR1 ENHRY, CDR2 SYGVKD. CDR3 DNA sequence: TGTGCCATCAGTGACACACAAAGGAGCTCCTACGAGCAGTACTTC. It specifies CAISDTQRSSYEQYF.

This sequence joins TRBV7-3 and TRBJ2-1; TRBD1 aligns across 11 bases. The CDR3 has 19 residues. V dropped 5 bases and J dropped 7; count of bases not matched to a gene: 19. Germline CDR1 reads SGHTA; CDR2 reads FQGTGA. CDR3 nucleotides: TGTGCCAGCAGCCCACAACCGAGACCGGACAGGGGGCGCAGGAATGAGCAGTTCTTC. Residues: CASSPQPRPDRGRRNEQFF.

The genes are TRBV7-2 and TRBJ2-7; TRBD2 agrees at 10 bases. The CDR3 covers 17 residues. V lost 4 bases, J lost 5 bases, and 14 bases stayed unmatched. CDR1 is SGHTA and CDR2 is FQGNSA in the germline V gene. CDR3 sequence reads: CASSSGASGSGLDEQYF. Written as DNA, the CDR3 is TGTGCCAGCAGCTCTGGAGCTAGCGGGAGCGGGCTCGACGAGCAGTACTTC.

The chain employs TRBV10-3 and TRBJ1-5, with 7 bases aligning to TRBD1. The germline gives CDR1 ENHRY, CDR2 SYGVKD. J lost 6 bases, V lost 10 bases, and 12 bases had no gene match. This CDR3 comprises 14 residues. This CDR3 is CATLDQTGTQPQHF. As DNA, the CDR3 is TGTGCCACTCTAGATCAGACAGGGACTCAGCCCCAGCATTTT.

The gene calls are TRBV28 and TRBJ1-6; D uncertain. Trimming shortened V by 1 base and J by 6 bases, and 4 bases separated the two germline ends. CDR3 length equals 13 residues. Germline CDR1 MDHEN, CDR2 SYDVKM. The DNA of the CDR3 is TGTGCCAGCAGTTTATTTCGTAATTCACCCCTCCACTTT. It yields the protein CASSLFRNSPLHF. The variable domain in full, completed from reference TRBV28 and TRBJ1-6, reads DVKVTQSSRYLVKRTGEKVFLECVQDMDHENMFWYRQDPGLGLRLIYFSYDVKMKEKGDIPEGYSVSREKKERFSLILESASTNQTSMYLCASSLFRNSPLHFGNGTRLTVT.

The chain couples TRBV7-9 to TRBJ1-5, with D possibly TRBD1 on 6 matching bases. Trimming removed 5 bases from V and 4 bases from J, with 12 bases in between. Germline assignment: CDR1 SEHNR and CDR2 FQNEAQ (reference sequence). The CDR3 consists of 14 residues. CDR3 sequence: CASSELTGNQPQHF. The CDR3 DNA is TGTGCCAGCAGCGAGTTAACAGGGAATCAGCCCCAGCATTTT.

The chain couples TRBV20-1 to TRBJ2-3, with D unresolved. The V gene's germline CDR1 is DFQATT and CDR2 SNEGSKA (reference sequence). This CDR3 region has 13 residues. The V end was cut by 3 bases, the J end by 2 bases, with 9 bases between. The CDR3: CSASPLDTDTQYF. The CDR3 DNA sequence: TGCAGTGCTAGTCCCCTAGACACAGATACGCAGTATTTT.

The rearrangement uses TRBV6-5 and TRBJ1-2; 10 bases fit TRBD1. Per the germline V gene, CDR1 is MNHEY and CDR2 is SVGAGI. There are 15 residues in the CDR3. V trimming: 0 bases; J trimming: 2 bases; junction bases outside the gene matches: 0. The chain's CDR3 is CASSYSGQGNYGYTF. The CDR3 DNA reads as TGTGCCAGCAGTTACTCGGGACAGGGGAACTATGGCTACACCTTC.

This chain's CDR3 is CAIGTGGHQPQHF. The CDR3, as DNA: TGTGCCATAGGGACAGGGGGCCATCAGCCCCAGCATTTT. The chain combines TRBV10-3 with TRBJ1-5; 12 positions match TRBD1. CDR3 length: 13 residues. Germline assignment: CDR1 ENHRY and CDR2 SYGVKD. V gave up 9 bases and J gave up 5 bases; unmatched junction bases: 2.

This sequence joins TRBV19 and TRBJ2-3, with D uncertain. The CDR3 sequence is 14 residues long. The germline CDR1 and CDR2 sequences are LNHDA and SQIVND (reference sequence). The V and J ends lost 3 bases and 1 base respectively, with 8 bases between them. This chain's CDR3 is CASSMSQRTDTQYF. The CDR3 DNA is TGTGCCAGTAGTATGTCACAGCGCACAGATACGCAGTATTTT.